The clone carrying this T cell receptor beta chain was observed many times. The source of the sample is a study of T cells after yellow fever vaccination. TCRdb recomputed calls from the 5' RACE reads with MiXCR, one row per CDR3 protein. The data hold 95,000 to 150,000 distinct CDR3 sequences, with more than 6.5% observed a single time. CDR1 is SGHAT and CDR2 is FQNNGV in the germline V gene. V lost 3 bases and J lost 4, with 7 bases in between. CDR3 length: 12 amino acids. The sequence came from a young man who received the YFV17D yellow fever vaccine. The chain has TRBV11-2 and TRBJ2-7; D gene ambiguous. The sample here was CD4+ T cells sorted from PBMCs, taken about 10 days after the first yellow fever vaccination. The CDR3 region has the DNA TGTGCCAGCAGCTTTGAAGTATACGAGCAGTACTTC. This sequence encodes CASSFEVYEQYF.